This entry lists 16 T cell receptor beta chains sequenced from one sample in a study of blood T cell repertoires in COVID-19 (dated by TCRdb to the early 2020s). Library generation was performed with the immunoSEQ multiplex PCR assay. TCRdb re-hosts the immuneACCESS table, in-frame sequences only. Its copies lack some clones; in the studies checked, an unresolved V gene accounts for under half of them, and the cause for the rest is not known. The sample includes some 240,000 clones, with around 87% observed a single time. Approximately 7.5% of the sample is held by the ten biggest clonotypes. Input material: peripheral blood. The receptor source for this set is a man aged 55 to 70 who had recovered from COVID-19.

This chain joins TRBV5-1 and TRBJ2-3; a weak D match, TRBD2 (6 bases). Between the trimmed V and J ends, which lost 5 bases and 2 bases, there was a span of 15 bases. Germline loops: CDR1 SGHRS, CDR2 YFSETQ. The CDR3 is made up of 15 amino acids. The CDR3 coding sequence is TGCGCCAGCAGTTTTATGGCGGGGAACACAGATACGCAGTATTTT. This sequence encodes CASSFMAGNTDTQYF.

CDR3 region: CASSSQQGMRNYGYTF. In DNA, the CDR3 is TGTGCCAGCAGTTCACAGCAGGGGATGCGGAACTATGGCTACACCTTC. The genes are TRBV13 and TRBJ1-2; D might be TRBD1 (6 bases). V lost 6 bases and J 2 bases, leaving 19 bases between the germline ends. In germline, CDR1 is PRHDT, CDR2 FYEKMQ (reference sequence). The CDR3 has 16 residues.

Here the CDR3 reads CSVEWQGTFYGYTF. CDR3 nucleotides: TGCAGCGTTGAATGGCAGGGGACCTTTTATGGCTACACCTTC. This chain connects TRBV29-1 to TRBJ1-2; D is possibly TRBD1 (6 bases). Germline V gene sequence: CDR1 SQVTM, CDR2 ANQGSEA. The V gene lost 2 bases and the J gene lost 5 bases, with 15 bases spanning the gap. This CDR3 has 14 residues. The full variable domain, with the rest looked up from reference TRBV29-1 and TRBJ1-2, is SAVISQKPSRDICQRGTSLTIQCQVDSQVTMMFWYRQQPGQSLTLIATANQGSEATYESGFVIDKFPISRPNLTFSTLTVSNMSPEDSSIYLCSVEWQGTFYGYTFGSGTRLTVV.

This chain links TRBV6-6 with TRBJ1-3; 9 nucleotides match TRBD1. The J segment lost 2 bases and the V segment lost 5 bases, leaving 16 bases of the junction unmatched. Germline V CDR1 and CDR2: MNHNY, SVGAGI (reference sequence). CDR3 length: 19 residues. CDR3 nucleotides: TGTGCCAGCAGTCCCACAGGGGGCATAAGGTTAGAGGCTGGAAACACCATATATTTT. This translates into CASSPTGGIRLEAGNTIYF.

This sequence joins TRBV5-6 and TRBJ1-2; possible D gene TRBD1, 5 bases. CDR3 length: 13 residues. Trimming cost V 4 bases and J 4 bases, with 11 bases left between them. Germline V CDR1 and CDR2: SGHDT, YYEEEE. This chain's CDR3 is CASSGDRFYGYTF. The CDR3 nucleotides are TGTGCCAGCAGCGGTGACAGATTCTATGGCTACACCTTC.

CDR3 sequence (DNA): TGTGCCAGCAGCCAAGCAGGCCCTCTGATGAACACTGAAGCTTTCTTT. Its translation: CASSQAGPLMNTEAFF. The rearrangement uses TRBV3-1 (or the pseudogene TRBV3-2) and TRBJ1-1, with D unresolved. Trimming cost V 1 base and J 0 bases, with 12 bases left between them. Germline CDR1 and CDR2: LGHDT and YNNKEL (reference sequence). The CDR3 is 16 residues long.

This clone occurred once. The genes are TRBV2 and TRBJ2-1; 8 bases fit TRBD2. The CDR3 is 13 residues long. With V trimmed by 11 bases and J by 0 bases, 3 bases remained unmatched. CDR1 is SNHLY and CDR2 is FYNNEI in the germline V gene. The CDR3 region is CAGLAFSYNEQFF. DNA of the CDR3: TGTGCCGGACTAGCTTTCTCCTACAATGAGCAGTTCTTC.

The chain links TRBV7-9 to TRBJ1-2; 8 nucleotides match TRBD1. CDR1 is SEHNR and CDR2 is FQNEAQ in the germline V gene (reference sequence). This CDR3 has 16 residues. V dropped 8 bases and J dropped 5; count of bases not matched to a gene: 16. Here the CDR3 reads CASGRLRETGEYGYTF. The CDR3 coding sequence is TGTGCCAGCGGGAGGCTGCGGGAGACAGGGGAGTATGGCTACACCTTC.

J is TRBJ1-4 and V is TRBV18, with a weak D call TRBD1 (6 bases). The germline V gene has CDR1 KGHSH and CDR2 LQKENI. The CDR3 has 15 residues. V was trimmed by 1 base and J by 8 bases, leaving 14 bases between them. In DNA, the CDR3 is TGTGCCAGCTCACCACTGGGCAGGGGATTGGAAAAACTGTTTTTT. Amino acids: CASSPLGRGLEKLFF.

The sample holds a few counts of this clone. The V gene is TRBV11-3, the J gene TRBJ2-3; TRBD2 agrees at 9 bases. The CDR3 consists of 17 residues. With 5 bases clipped from V and 3 bases from J, the junction kept 12 bases outside the gene matches. Germline V CDR1 and CDR2: SGHNT, YENEEA. DNA of the CDR3: TGTGCCAGCAGCCCAGGGATAGCGGGGGCTCTGACAGATACGCAGTATTTT. Translated: CASSPGIAGALTDTQYF.

The rearrangement uses TRBV9 and TRBJ2-3; TRBD1 matches at 7 bases. CDR3 length: 15 amino acids. J was trimmed by 2 bases and V by 1 base; bases with no gene match: 4. From germline, CDR1 is SGDLS and CDR2 YYNGEE. CDR3 bases: TGTGCCAGCAGCGTAAGGGACAGCAACACAGATACGCAGTATTTT. Its protein product is CASSVRDSNTDTQYF.

V gene TRBV3-1 (or the pseudogene TRBV3-2) combines with J gene TRBJ2-7; D is undetermined. Germline V lookup: CDR1 LGHDT, CDR2 YNNKEL (reference sequence). V gave up 0 bases and J gave up 2 bases, with 11 bases separating them. The CDR3 contains 15 residues. The CDR3 DNA sequence: TGTGCCAGCAGCCAAGATTTGGCGAGGCCCTACGAGCAGTACTTC. Its protein product is CASSQDLARPYEQYF.

The V gene is TRBV19, the J gene TRBJ1-6, with a tentative D call TRBD1 (5 bases). The germline V gene has CDR1 LNHDA and CDR2 SQIVND (reference sequence). The ends were cut back, 3 bases at V and 10 bases at J, with 16 bases in the middle. The CDR3 consists of 15 residues. The DNA for the CDR3 is TGTGCCAGTAGTATCAGGGTTGACGATGGGTCACCCCTCCACTTT. It is translated as CASSIRVDDGSPLHF.

About this clone itself: An end of the junction differs from the germline gene, which may be a read error. This sequence joins TRBV27 and TRBJ2-3, with 11 positions matching TRBD2. CDR1 is MNHEY and CDR2 is SMNVEV in the germline V gene (reference sequence). This CDR3 contains 16 residues. This CDR3 reads CVSSSRTSGFTDTQYF. The CDR3 DNA reads TGTGTCAGCAGTTCCAGGACTAGCGGGTTCACAGATACGCAGTATTTT.

The chain is built from TRBV3-1 (or the pseudogene TRBV3-2) and TRBJ1-5; TRBD1 matches 8 bases. The CDR3 has 14 residues. Trimming took 2 bases from V and 7 from J; bases not matched to a gene: 4. Germline V gene sequence: CDR1 LGHDT, CDR2 YNNKEL (reference sequence). The CDR3 loop is CASSQWTGKQPQHF. DNA of the CDR3: TGTGCCAGCAGCCAATGGACAGGGAAGCAGCCCCAGCATTTT.

The chain carries TRBV9 and TRBJ2-7; 7 bases line up with TRBD1. Germline V lookup: CDR1 SGDLS, CDR2 YYNGEE. CDR3 length: 15 residues. V was clipped by 2 bases and J by 4 bases; unmatched bases: 9. CDR3 loop: CASSVGHRGGYEQYF. The DNA of the CDR3 is TGTGCCAGCAGCGTTGGTCACAGGGGTGGGTACGAGCAGTACTTC.